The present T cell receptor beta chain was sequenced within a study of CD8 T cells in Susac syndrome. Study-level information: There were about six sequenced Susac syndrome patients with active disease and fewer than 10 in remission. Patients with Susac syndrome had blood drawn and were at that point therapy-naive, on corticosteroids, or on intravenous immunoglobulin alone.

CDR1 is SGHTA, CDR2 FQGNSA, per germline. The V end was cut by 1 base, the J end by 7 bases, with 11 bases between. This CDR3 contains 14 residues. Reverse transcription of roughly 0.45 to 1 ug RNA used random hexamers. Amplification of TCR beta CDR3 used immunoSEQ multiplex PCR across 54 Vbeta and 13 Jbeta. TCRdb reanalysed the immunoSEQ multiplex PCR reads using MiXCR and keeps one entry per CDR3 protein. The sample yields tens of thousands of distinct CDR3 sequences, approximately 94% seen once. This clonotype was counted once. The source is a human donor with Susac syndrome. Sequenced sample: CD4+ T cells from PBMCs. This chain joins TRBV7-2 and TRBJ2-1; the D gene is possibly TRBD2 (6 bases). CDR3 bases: TGTGCCAGCAGCTTAGGGACTAACTCAAATGAGCAGTTCTTC. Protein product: CASSLGTNSNEQFF.